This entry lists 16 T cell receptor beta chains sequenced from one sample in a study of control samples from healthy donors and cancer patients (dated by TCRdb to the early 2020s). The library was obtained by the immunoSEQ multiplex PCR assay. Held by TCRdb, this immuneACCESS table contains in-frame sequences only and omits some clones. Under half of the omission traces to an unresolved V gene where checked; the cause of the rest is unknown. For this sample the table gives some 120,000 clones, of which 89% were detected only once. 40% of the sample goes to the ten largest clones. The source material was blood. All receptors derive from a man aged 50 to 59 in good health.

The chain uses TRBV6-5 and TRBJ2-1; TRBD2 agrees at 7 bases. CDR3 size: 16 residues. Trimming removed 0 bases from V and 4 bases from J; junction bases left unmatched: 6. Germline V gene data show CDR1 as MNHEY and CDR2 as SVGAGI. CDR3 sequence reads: CASSYSSLGGYNEQFF. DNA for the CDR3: TGTGCCAGCAGTTACTCATCCCTCGGGGGGTACAATGAGCAGTTCTTC.

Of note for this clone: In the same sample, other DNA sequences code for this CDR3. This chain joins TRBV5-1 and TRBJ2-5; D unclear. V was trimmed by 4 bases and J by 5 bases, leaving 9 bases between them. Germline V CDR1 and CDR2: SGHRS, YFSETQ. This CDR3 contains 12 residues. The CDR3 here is CASSLPSETQYF. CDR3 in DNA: TGCGCCAGCAGCCTCCCGAGCGAGACCCAGTACTTC. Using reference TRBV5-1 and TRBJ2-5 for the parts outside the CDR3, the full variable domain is KAGVTQTPRYLIKTRGQQVTLSCSPISGHRSVSWYQQTPGQGLQFLFEYFSETQRNKGNFPGRFSGRQFSNSRSEMNVSTLELGDSALYLCASSLPSETQYFGPGTRLLVL.

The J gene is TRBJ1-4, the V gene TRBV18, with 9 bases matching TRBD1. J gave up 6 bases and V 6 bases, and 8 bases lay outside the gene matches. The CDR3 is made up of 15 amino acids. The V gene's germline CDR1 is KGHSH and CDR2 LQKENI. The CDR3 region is CASSPDRGIYEKLFF. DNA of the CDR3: TGTGCCAGCTCCCCGGACAGGGGCATTTATGAAAAACTGTTTTTT.

CDR3 loop: CASSDSRTSQGRVYGYTF. The CDR3 region has the DNA TGTGCCAGCAGTGACTCGAGAACCAGCCAGGGGAGAGTCTATGGCTACACCTTC. The chain is built from TRBV6-4 and TRBJ1-2; D perhaps matches TRBD1 (6 bases). This CDR3 region has 18 residues. V dropped 0 bases and J dropped 4 bases, with 21 bases sitting between them. Germline assignment: CDR1 MRHNA and CDR2 SNTAGT.

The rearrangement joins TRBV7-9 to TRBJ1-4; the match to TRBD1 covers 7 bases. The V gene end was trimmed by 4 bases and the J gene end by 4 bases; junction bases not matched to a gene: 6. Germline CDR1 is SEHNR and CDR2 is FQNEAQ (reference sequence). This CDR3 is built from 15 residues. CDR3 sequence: CASSWGGDSNEKLFF. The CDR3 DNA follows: TGTGCCAGCAGCTGGGGTGGGGACAGTAATGAAAAACTGTTTTTT.

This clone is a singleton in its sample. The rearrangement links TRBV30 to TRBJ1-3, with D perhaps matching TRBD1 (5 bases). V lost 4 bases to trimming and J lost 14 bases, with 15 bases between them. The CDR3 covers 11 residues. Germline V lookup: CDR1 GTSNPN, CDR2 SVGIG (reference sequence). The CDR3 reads CAWTEGSYLYF. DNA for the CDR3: TGTGCCTGGACTGAGGGGAGTTACCTATATTTT.

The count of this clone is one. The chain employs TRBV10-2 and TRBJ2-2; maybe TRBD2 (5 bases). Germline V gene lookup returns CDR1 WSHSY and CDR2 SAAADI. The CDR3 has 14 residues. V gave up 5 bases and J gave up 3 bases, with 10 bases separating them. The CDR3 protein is CASSRGFDTGELFF. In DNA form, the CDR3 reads TGCGCCAGCAGTCGGGGTTTCGACACCGGGGAGCTGTTTTTT.

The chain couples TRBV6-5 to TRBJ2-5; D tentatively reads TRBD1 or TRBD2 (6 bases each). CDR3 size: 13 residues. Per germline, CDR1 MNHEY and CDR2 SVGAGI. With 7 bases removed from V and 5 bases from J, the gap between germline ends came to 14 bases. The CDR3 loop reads CASTLTGRETQYF. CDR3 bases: TGTGCCAGCACTCTAACAGGGAGGGAGACCCAGTACTTC.

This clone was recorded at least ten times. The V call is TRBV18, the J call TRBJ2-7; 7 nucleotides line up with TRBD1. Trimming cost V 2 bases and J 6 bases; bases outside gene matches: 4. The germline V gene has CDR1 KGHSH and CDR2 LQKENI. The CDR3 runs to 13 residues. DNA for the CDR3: TGTGCCAGCTCACCAACAGGGGAGTCCGAGCAGTACTTC. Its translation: CASSPTGESEQYF.

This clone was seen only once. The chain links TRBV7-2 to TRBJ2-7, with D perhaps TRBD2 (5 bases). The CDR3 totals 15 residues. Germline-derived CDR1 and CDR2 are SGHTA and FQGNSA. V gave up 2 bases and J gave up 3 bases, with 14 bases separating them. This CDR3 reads CASSLLGNPFYEQYF. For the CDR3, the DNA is TGTGCCAGCAGCTTACTCGGGAACCCCTTCTACGAGCAGTACTTC.

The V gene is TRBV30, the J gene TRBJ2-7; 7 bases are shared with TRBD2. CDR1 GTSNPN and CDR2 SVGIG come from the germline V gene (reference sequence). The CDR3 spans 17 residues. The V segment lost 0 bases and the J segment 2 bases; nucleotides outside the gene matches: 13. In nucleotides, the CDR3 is TGTGCCTGGAGTGTAGGGGCCGATAGCGGGCGAACCTACGAGCAGTACTTC. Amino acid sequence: CAWSVGADSGRTYEQYF.

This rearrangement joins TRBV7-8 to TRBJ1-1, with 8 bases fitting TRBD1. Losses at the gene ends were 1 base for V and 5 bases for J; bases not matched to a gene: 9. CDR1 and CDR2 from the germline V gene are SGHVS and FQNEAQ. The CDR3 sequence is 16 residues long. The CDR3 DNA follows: TGTGCCAGCAGCTTAGGGGTCAGGGGGCGTGATACTGAAGCTTTCTTT. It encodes CASSLGVRGRDTEAFF.

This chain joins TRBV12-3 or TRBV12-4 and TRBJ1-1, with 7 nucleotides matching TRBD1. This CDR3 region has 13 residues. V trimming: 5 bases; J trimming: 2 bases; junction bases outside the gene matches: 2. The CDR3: CASSRQGNTEAFF. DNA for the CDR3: TGTGCCAGCAGTCGACAGGGCAACACTGAAGCTTTCTTT.

The chain's CDR3 is CAVSRDREGSPLHF. CDR3 bases: TGTGCCGTCTCCCGGGACAGGGAAGGGTCACCCCTCCACTTT. The chain employs TRBV27 and TRBJ1-6, with 9 bases aligning to TRBD1. V trimming: 11 bases; J trimming: 10 bases; junction bases outside the gene matches: 12. This CDR3 is 14 amino acids long. The germline V gene has CDR1 MNHEY and CDR2 SMNVEV (reference sequence).

The CDR3 reads CASSLGIGGTNTQYF. DNA of the CDR3: TGTGCCAGCAGCTTGGGGATTGGGGGGACAAATACGCAGTATTTT. V gene TRBV5-4 combines with J gene TRBJ2-3; D may match TRBD1 or TRBD2 (6 bases each). The germline V gene has CDR1 SGHNT and CDR2 YYREEE (reference sequence). The CDR3 is 15 amino acids. The V gene lost 0 bases and the J gene lost 7 bases, with 15 bases spanning the gap.

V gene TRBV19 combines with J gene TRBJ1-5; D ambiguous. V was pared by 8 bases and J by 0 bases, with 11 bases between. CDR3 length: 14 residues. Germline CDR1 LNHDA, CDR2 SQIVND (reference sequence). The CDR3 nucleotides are TGTGCCAGTCAAAAGCAGAATAGCAATCAGCCCCAGCATTTT. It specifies CASQKQNSNQPQHF.